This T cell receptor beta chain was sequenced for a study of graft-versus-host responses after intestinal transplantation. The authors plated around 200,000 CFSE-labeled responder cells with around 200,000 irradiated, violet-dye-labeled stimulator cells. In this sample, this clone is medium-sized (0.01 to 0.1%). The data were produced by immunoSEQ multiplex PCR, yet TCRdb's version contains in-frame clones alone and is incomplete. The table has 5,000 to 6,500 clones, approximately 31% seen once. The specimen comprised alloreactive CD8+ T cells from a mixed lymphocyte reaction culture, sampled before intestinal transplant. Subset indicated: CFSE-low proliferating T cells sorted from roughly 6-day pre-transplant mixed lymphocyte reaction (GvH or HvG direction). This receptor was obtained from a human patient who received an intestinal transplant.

The CDR3 here is CASSASASYNEQFF. In nucleotides, the CDR3 is TGTGCCAGCAGTGCCAGCGCATCCTACAATGAGCAGTTCTTC. The chain links TRBV2 to TRBJ2-1; D ambiguous. CDR3 length: 14 amino acids. CDR1 SNHLY and CDR2 FYNNEI come from the germline V gene. The V end was cut by 4 bases, the J end by 1 base, with 8 bases between.